This TCR beta chain was profiled in a study of shared clonotypes between healthy human individuals. Selected positively for CCR7 and CD45RO-negative, naive CD8 cells excluded terminally differentiated effector memory CD45RA+ cells. Over several immunoSEQ plates, each subset's genomic DNA was distributed in even portions. Some 30,000 T cell genomes, or approximately 190 ng DNA, went into the sorted-subset replicate PCRs. Profiling relied on immunoSEQ multiplex PCR, and the TCRdb table lists in-frame clones only, not all of them. This sample carries a few million clones, around 95% of them seen once, and the ten largest clones take approximately 1.7%. V was clipped by 2 bases and J by 10 bases, with 12 bases between them. The CDR3 is made up of 13 amino acids. CDR1 is MNHEY and CDR2 is SMNVEV in the germline V gene (reference sequence).

The sequenced sample consisted of naive CD8+ T cells from PBMCs. This chain uses TRBV27 with TRBJ2-1; the D gene is possibly TRBD1 (5 bases). The source of this sequence is a man aged 18 to 35 in good health. Some clones in this sample may be carry-over from other donors' samples. CDR3 amino acids: CASSLLGLEEQFF. The CDR3 DNA reads as TGTGCCAGCAGTTTACTGGGGCTGGAGGAGCAGTTCTTC.